These T cell receptor beta chains were read from a single sample in a study of blood T cell repertoires in COVID-19. Here immunoSEQ multiplex PCR was the method, and the copy in TCRdb shows in-frame clones only, minus some. The sample records roughly 150,000 clones, approximately 84% being singletons. The specimen was PBMCs or T cells enriched from blood (not recorded which). The receptors originated from a man between 50 and 59 years old in a cohort exposed to, infected with or recovered from COVID-19 (not recorded which). The CDR3 runs from the conserved cysteine through the conserved F or W. Each record gives: J gene, V gene, clone size, D gene, CDR3 protein, CDR3 DNA. D genes are given only for firm matches. Some rows mark clone size as missing; the rest say once, few, many or name a class of expanded clone.

TRBJ1-2,TRBV11-2,.,.,CASSSRQTVNYGYTF,TGTGCCAGCAGCTCACGCCAAACGGTGAACTATGGCTACACCTTC
TRBJ1-2,TRBV5-6,.,.,CASSAALGDYGYTF,TGTGCCAGCAGCGCTGCATTAGGGGACTATGGCTACACCTTC
TRBJ1-6,TRBV28,.,.,CASRGASYNSPLHF,TGTGCCAGCAGGGGGGCCTCCTATAATTCACCCCTCCACTTT
TRBJ2-5,TRBV27,.,TRBD2,CASSQGLAGVETQYF,TGTGCCAGCAGTCAAGGACTAGCGGGAGTAGAGACCCAGTACTTC
TRBJ1-1,TRBV28,.,TRBD1,CASGGTGLNTEAFF,TGTGCCAGCGGGGGGACAGGACTGAACACTGAAGCTTTCTTT
TRBJ2-5,TRBV5-1,few,TRBD2,CASSSGTSGGAETQYF,TGCGCCAGCAGCTCCGGGACTAGCGGGGGGGCCGAGACCCAGTACTTC
TRBJ1-6,TRBV18,.,.,CASSATVEVSPLHF,TGTGCCAGCTCAGCGACCGTTGAGGTTTCACCCCTCCACTTT
TRBJ1-6,TRBV3-1/TRBV3-2,.,.,CASRRGSNNSPLHF,TGTGCCAGCAGAAGAGGGTCGAATAATTCACCCCTCCACTTT
TRBJ2-7,TRBV10-3,.,TRBD2,CAISDSWAGGSHEQYF,TGTGCCATCAGTGATAGTTGGGCGGGAGGGAGCCACGAGCAGTACTTC
TRBJ1-2,TRBV30,.,.,CAWSVRSGESYTF,TGTGCCTGGAGTGTAAGGTCAGGGGAGAGCTACACCTTC
TRBJ2-2,TRBV5-4,.,TRBD2,CASSSPGLAGGVSGELFF,TGTGCCAGCAGCTCCCCGGGACTAGCGGGGGGAGTATCCGGGGAGCTGTTTTTT
TRBJ1-2,TRBV15,many,.,CATSRGGSVYGYTF,TGTGCCACCAGCAGAGGAGGCAGCGTCTATGGCTACACCTTC
TRBJ1-2,TRBV5-6,few,TRBD1,CASSLEQGIVNGYTF,TGTGCCAGCAGCTTGGAACAGGGGATAGTCAATGGCTACACCTTC
TRBJ2-5,TRBV5-4,.,.,CASSRAGGETQYF,TGTGCCAGCAGCCGGGCCGGGGGAGAGACCCAGTACTTC
TRBJ1-2,TRBV25-1,.,.,CASSEGGGTNYGYTF,TGTGCCAGCAGTGAGGGGGGGGGAACTAACTATGGCTACACCTTC
TRBJ2-5,TRBV5-1,.,TRBD1,CASSSGTGGTETQYF,TGCGCCAGCAGCTCGGGGACAGGGGGCACGGAGACCCAGTACTTC
TRBJ1-1,TRBV19,.,.,CASSTIQARNTEAFF,TGTGCCAGTAGTACAATACAGGCCAGGAACACTGAAGCTTTCTTT
TRBJ2-5,TRBV19,.,.,CASTDPSGETQYF,TGTGCCAGTACCGACCCCTCCGGGGAGACCCAGTACTTC
TRBJ2-3,TRBV15,once,TRBD1,CATSGTGGVESTDTQYF,TGTGCCACCAGCGGGACAGGGGGCGTGGAGAGCACAGATACGCAGTATTTT
TRBJ1-5,TRBV9,.,TRBD1,CASSGAGGQPQHF,TGTGCCAGCAGCGGGGCAGGGGGCCAGCCCCAGCATTTT
TRBJ1-6,TRBV11-3,.,.,CASSLVGRGAPDNSPLHF,TGTGCCAGCAGCTTAGTAGGCAGGGGTGCTCCTGATAATTCACCCCTCCACTTT
TRBJ2-5,TRBV12-1,few,.,CASSSRETQYF,TGTGCCAGCAGCTCCCGAGAGACCCAGTACTTC
TRBJ1-1,TRBV25-1,.,.,CASSEAPGEAFF,TGTGCCAGCAGTGAGGCTCCTGGCGAAGCTTTCTTT
TRBJ2-3,TRBV7-2,.,TRBD2,CASSLVGDYITDTQYF,TGTGCCAGCAGCTTAGTGGGGGACTACATCACAGATACGCAGTATTTT
TRBJ1-2,TRBV7-9,.,.,CASSLVGGKANYGYTF,TGTGCCAGCAGCTTAGTGGGGGGTAAAGCTAACTATGGCTACACCTTC
TRBJ2-1,TRBV12-5,.,.,CASGLGQEGLNEQFF,TGTGCTAGTGGTTTGGGGCAGGAGGGTTTAAATGAGCAGTTCTTC
TRBJ1-6,TRBV19,.,.,CASSISFESYNSPLHF,TGTGCCAGTAGTATTAGCTTCGAATCTTATAATTCACCCCTCCACTTT
TRBJ1-1,TRBV6-5,.,.,CASLILRGGTEAFF,TGTGCCAGCCTAATCCTGAGGGGGGGCACTGAAGCTTTCTTT
TRBJ1-2,TRBV9,.,.,CASSVGQVRTYGYTF,TGTGCCAGCAGCGTAGGACAGGTCAGGACCTATGGCTACACCTTC
TRBJ1-1,TRBV11-2,.,.,CASSLGGDVDTEAFF,TGTGCCAGCAGCTTAGGGGGGGACGTGGACACTGAAGCTTTCTTT
TRBJ2-3,TRBV7-2,.,TRBD1,CASSPGTGLADTQYF,TGTGCCAGCAGCCCGGGGACAGGGTTGGCAGATACGCAGTATTTT
TRBJ2-7,TRBV24-1,.,.,CATSAGAEQYF,TGTGCCACCAGTGCAGGGGCCGAGCAGTACTTC
TRBJ2-2,TRBV7-2,.,TRBD1,CASSEQGSGGELFF,TGTGCCAGCAGCGAACAGGGGTCGGGCGGGGAGCTGTTTTTT
TRBJ1-2,TRBV30,.,.,CAWSVRTDYGYTF,TGTGCCTGGAGTGTTCGGACAGACTATGGCTACACCTTC
TRBJ1-5,TRBV21-1,.,.,CASSKRGYPQHF,TGTGCCAGCAGCAAAAGGGGGTATCCCCAGCATTTT
TRBJ1-3,TRBV24-1,once,TRBD1,CATRFRDRGQSGNTIYF,TGTGCCACCAGATTCCGGGACAGGGGGCAGTCTGGAAACACCATATATTTT
TRBJ2-6,TRBV27,.,.,CASSLFSGWTAGANVLTF,TGTGCCAGCAGTTTATTTAGCGGGTGGACAGCCGGGGCCAACGTCCTGACTTTC
TRBJ1-1,TRBV5-1,.,.,CASSLGQGGTEAFF,TGCGCCAGCAGCTTGGGGCAGGGAGGCACTGAAGCTTTCTTT
TRBJ1-2,TRBV30,.,.,CAWGDTSYTF,TGTGCCTGGGGGGACACCTCGTACACCTTC
TRBJ1-5,TRBV18,few,.,CASSPTVGDNQPQHF,TGTGCCAGCTCACCAACCGTAGGGGACAATCAGCCCCAGCATTTT
TRBJ2-5,TRBV15,.,TRBD2,CATGGLAGRGTQYF,TGTGCCACCGGCGGACTAGCGGGGCGGGGGACCCAGTACTTC
TRBJ2-2,TRBV4-3,.,TRBD1,CASSQAGGQGHYTGELFF,TGCGCCAGCAGCCAAGCCGGGGGACAGGGGCACTACACCGGGGAGCTGTTTTTT
TRBJ2-7,TRBV19,.,TRBD1,CATWDRGFYEQYF,TGTGCCACCTGGGACAGGGGTTTCTACGAGCAGTACTTC
TRBJ2-6,TRBV7-6,.,.,CASSARAGSSGANVLTF,TGTGCCAGCAGCGCAAGAGCAGGCAGCTCTGGGGCCAACGTCCTGACTTTC
TRBJ1-1,TRBV19,.,.,CASSSDRNTEAFF,TGTGCCAGTAGTTCCGACAGGAACACTGAAGCTTTCTTT
TRBJ1-1,TRBV7-9,.,.,CASSLVLGANTEAFF,TGTGCCAGCAGCTTAGTCCTGGGCGCGAACACTGAAGCTTTCTTT
TRBJ2-4,TRBV7-9,.,TRBD2,CASSSSGWAGDIQYF,TGTGCCAGCAGCTCTAGCGGATGGGCTGGGGACATTCAGTACTTC
TRBJ2-2,TRBV28,few,TRBD2,CASSFAGANTGELFF,TGTGCCAGCAGTTTTGCGGGAGCCAACACCGGGGAGCTGTTTTTT
TRBJ2-3,TRBV5-1,few,.,CASSSGSGLQTDTQYF,TGCGCCAGCAGCTCGGGGTCGGGACTGCAAACAGATACGCAGTATTTT
TRBJ1-1,TRBV5-1,.,TRBD1,CASSYPGTGLAAFF,TGCGCCAGCAGCTACCCCGGGACAGGGTTGGCAGCTTTCTTT
TRBJ2-1,TRBV4-3,.,.,CASSQGVGGSYNEQFF,TGCGCCAGCAGCCAAGGTGTCGGGGGATCCTACAATGAGCAGTTCTTC
TRBJ2-7,TRBV10-1,.,TRBD2,CASSADRRGGYEQYF,TGCGCCAGCAGTGCGGACCGCCGGGGGGGCTACGAGCAGTACTTC
TRBJ2-7,TRBV6-5,.,TRBD1,CASSYEGQGSYEQYF,TGTGCCAGCAGTTACGAAGGACAGGGGTCCTACGAGCAGTACTTC